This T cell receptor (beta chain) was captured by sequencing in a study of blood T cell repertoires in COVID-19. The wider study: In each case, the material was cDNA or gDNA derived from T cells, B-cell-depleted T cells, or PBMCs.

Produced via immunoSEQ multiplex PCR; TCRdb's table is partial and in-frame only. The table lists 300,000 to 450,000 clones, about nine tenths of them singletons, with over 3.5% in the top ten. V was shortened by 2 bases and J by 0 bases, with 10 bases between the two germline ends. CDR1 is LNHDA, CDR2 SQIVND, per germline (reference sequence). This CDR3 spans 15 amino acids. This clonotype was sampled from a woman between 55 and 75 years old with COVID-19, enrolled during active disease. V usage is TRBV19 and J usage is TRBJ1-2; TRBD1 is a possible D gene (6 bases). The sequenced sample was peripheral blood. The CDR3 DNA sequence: TGTGCCAGTAGTATACCTGGGACACCTAACTATGGCTACACCTTC. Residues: CASSIPGTPNYGYTF.